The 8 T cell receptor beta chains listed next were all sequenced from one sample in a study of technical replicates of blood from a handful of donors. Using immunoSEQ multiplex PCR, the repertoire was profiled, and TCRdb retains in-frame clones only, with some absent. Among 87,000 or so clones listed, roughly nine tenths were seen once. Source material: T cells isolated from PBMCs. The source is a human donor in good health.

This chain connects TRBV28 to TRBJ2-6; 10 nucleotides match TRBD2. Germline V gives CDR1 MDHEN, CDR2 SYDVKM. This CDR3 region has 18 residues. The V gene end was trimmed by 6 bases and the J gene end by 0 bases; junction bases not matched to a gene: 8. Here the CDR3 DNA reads TGTGCCAGCAGCCGACTAGCGGGCCAAAGCTCTGGGGCCAACGTCCTGACTTTC. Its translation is CASSRLAGQSSGANVLTF.

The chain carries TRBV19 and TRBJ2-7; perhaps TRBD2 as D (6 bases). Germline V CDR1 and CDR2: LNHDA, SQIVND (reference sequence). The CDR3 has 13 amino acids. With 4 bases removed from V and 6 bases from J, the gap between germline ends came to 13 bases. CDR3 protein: CASSTQTRTEQYF. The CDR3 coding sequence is TGTGCCAGTAGTACCCAGACTAGGACCGAGCAGTACTTC.

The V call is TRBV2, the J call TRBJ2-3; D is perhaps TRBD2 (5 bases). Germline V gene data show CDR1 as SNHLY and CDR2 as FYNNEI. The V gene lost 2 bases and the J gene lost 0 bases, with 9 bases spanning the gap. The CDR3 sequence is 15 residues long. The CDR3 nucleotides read TGTGCCAGCAGTGAAAGGCGGGCAAGCACAGATACGCAGTATTTT. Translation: CASSERRASTDTQYF.

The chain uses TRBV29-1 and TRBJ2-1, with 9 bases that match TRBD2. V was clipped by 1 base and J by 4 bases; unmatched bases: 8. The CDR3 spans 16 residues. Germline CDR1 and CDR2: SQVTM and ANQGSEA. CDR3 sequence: CSVEARSSGVYNEQFF. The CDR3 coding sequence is TGCAGCGTTGAAGCCAGGTCTAGCGGGGTATACAATGAGCAGTTCTTC.

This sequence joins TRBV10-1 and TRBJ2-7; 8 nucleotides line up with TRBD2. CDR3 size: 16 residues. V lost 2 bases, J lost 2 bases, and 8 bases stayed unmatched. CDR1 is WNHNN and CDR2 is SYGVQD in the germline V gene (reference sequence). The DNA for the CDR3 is TGCGCCAGCAGTGAGAATTCCGGGACTAGTGCCTACGAGCAGTACTTC. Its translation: CASSENSGTSAYEQYF.

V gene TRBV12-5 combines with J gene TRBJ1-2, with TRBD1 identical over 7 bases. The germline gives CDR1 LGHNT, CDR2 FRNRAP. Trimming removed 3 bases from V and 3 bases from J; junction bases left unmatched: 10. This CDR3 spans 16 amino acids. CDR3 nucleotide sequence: TGTGCTAGTGGTTTTGCGGGGGGACAGAATTACTATGGCTACACCTTC. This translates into CASGFAGGQNYYGYTF.

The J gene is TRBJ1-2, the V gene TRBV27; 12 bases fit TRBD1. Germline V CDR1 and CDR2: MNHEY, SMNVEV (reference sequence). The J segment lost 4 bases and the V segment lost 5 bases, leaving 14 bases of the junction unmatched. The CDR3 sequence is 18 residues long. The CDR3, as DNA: TGTGCCAGCAGTGCCACCGGGACAGGGGGCGCTTGGGCCTATGGCTACACCTTC. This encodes CASSATGTGGAWAYGYTF.

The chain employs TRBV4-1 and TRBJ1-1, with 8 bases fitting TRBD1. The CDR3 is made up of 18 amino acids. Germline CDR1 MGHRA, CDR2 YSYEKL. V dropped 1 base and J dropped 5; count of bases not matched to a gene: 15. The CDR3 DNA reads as TGCGCCAGCAGCCAAGTCGTCCCGAAGACAGGGACAGGAACTGAAGCTTTCTTT. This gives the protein CASSQVVPKTGTGTEAFF.